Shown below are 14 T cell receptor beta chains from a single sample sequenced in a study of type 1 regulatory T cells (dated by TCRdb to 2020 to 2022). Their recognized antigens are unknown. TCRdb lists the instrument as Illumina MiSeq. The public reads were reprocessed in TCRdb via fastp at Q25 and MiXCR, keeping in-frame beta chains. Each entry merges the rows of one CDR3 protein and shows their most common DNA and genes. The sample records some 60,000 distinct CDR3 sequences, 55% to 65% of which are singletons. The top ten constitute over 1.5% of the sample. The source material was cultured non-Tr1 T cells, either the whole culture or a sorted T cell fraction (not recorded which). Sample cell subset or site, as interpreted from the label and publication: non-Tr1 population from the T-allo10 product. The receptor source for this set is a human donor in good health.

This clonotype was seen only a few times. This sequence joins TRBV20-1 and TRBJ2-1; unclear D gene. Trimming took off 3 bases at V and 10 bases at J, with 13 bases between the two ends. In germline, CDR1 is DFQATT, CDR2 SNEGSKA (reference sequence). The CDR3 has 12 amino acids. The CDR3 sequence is CSASRPDGEQFF. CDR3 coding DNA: TGCAGTGCTAGTCGCCCTGACGGCGAGCAGTTCTTC.

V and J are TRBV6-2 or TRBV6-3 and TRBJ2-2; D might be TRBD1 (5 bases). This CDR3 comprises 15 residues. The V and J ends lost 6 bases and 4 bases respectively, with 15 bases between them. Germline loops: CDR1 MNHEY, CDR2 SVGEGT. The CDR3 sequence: CASRGTRGITGELFF. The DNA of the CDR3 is TGTGCCAGCAGAGGAACAAGGGGCATCACCGGGGAGCTGTTTTTT.

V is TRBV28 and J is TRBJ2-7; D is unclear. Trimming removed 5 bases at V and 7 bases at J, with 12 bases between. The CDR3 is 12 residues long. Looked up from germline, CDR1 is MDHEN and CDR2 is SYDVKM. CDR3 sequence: CASSPTTGEQYF. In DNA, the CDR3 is TGTGCCAGCAGTCCGACCACTGGAGAGCAGTACTTC.

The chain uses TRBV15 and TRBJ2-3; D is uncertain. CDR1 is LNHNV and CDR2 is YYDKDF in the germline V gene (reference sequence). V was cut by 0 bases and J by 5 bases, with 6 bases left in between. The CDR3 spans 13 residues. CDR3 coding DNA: TGTGCCACCAGCAGAGACAGCCTAGATACGCAGTATTTT. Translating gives CATSRDSLDTQYF.

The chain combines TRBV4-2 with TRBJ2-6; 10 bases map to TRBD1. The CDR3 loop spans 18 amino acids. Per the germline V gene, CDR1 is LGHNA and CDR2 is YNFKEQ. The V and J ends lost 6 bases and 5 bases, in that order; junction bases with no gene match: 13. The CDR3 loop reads CASSLNRDRGLWANVLTF. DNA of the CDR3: TGTGCCAGCAGTCTAAACCGGGACAGGGGTCTCTGGGCCAACGTCCTGACTTTC.

CDR3 sequence: CASSLGRDSPLHF. Here the CDR3 DNA reads TGTGCCAGCAGCTTAGGAAGGGATTCACCCCTCCACTTT. The V and J genes are TRBV11-2 and TRBJ1-6; no firm D call. Trimming left V 1 base short and J 8 bases short, with 6 bases between. CDR3 length: 13 amino acids. Germline-derived CDR1 and CDR2 are SGHAT and FQNNGV.

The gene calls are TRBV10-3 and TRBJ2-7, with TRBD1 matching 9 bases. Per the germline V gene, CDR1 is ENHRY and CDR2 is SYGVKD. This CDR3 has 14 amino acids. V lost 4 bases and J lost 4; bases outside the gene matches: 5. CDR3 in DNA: TGTGCCATCAGTGCCGGGACAGGGAGGTACGAGCAGTACTTC. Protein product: CAISAGTGRYEQYF.

The CDR3 nucleotides are TGTGCCAGCTCACCACCGACAGGGGTTGGGCAGTACTTC. Protein sequence: CASSPPTGVGQYF. This chain joins TRBV18 and TRBJ2-7, with 8 bases matching TRBD1. The CDR3 has 13 residues. J was trimmed by 9 bases and V by 0 bases; bases with no gene match: 4. CDR1 and CDR2 (germline): KGHSH, LQKENI.

The CDR3 sequence: CASRPGVGELFF. CDR3 DNA sequence: TGTGCCAGCCGGCCCGGGGTCGGGGAGCTGTTTTTT. This sequence joins TRBV18 and TRBJ2-2; tentatively, D is TRBD2 (5 bases). The CDR3 is 12 amino acids. Germline V gene sequence: CDR1 KGHSH, CDR2 LQKENI. The V gene lost 8 bases and the J gene lost 7 bases, with 11 bases spanning the gap. The complete variable domain, with remaining parts taken from reference TRBV18 and TRBJ2-2, reads NAGVMQNPRHLVRRRGQEARLRCSPMKGHSHVYWYRQLPEEGLKFMVYLQKENIIDESGMPKERFSAEFPKEGPSILRIQQVVRGDSAAYFCASRPGVGELFFGEGSRLTVL.

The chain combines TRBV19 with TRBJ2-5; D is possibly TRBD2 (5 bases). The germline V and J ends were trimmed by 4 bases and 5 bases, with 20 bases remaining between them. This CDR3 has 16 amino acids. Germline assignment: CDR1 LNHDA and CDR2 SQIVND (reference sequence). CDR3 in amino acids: CASSTTDFPVRETQYF. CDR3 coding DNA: TGTGCCAGTAGTACGACGGACTTCCCAGTCCGGGAGACCCAGTACTTC.

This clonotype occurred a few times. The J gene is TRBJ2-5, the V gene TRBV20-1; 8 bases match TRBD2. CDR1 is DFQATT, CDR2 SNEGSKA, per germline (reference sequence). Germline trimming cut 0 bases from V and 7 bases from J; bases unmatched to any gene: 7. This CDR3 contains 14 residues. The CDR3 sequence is CSAREGTRAATQYF. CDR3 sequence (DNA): TGCAGTGCTAGAGAGGGGACTAGGGCGGCGACCCAGTACTTC.

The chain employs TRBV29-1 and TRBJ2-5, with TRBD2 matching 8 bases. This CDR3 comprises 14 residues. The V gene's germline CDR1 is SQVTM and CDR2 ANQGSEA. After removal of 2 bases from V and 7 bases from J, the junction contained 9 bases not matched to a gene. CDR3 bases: TGCAGCGTTGAATTAGCGGGATCCGTCCGGACCCAGTACTTC. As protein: CSVELAGSVRTQYF. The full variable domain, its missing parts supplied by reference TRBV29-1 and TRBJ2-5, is SAVISQKPSRDICQRGTSLTIQCQVDSQVTMMFWYRQQPGQSLTLIATANQGSEATYESGFVIDKFPISRPNLTFSTLTVSNMSPEDSSIYLCSVELAGSVRTQYFGPGTRLLVL.

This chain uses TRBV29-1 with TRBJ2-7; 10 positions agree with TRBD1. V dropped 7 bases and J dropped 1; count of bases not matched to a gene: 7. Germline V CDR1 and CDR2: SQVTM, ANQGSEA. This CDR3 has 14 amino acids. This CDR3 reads CSEFPGQGSYEQYF. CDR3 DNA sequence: TGCAGCGAATTTCCGGGACAGGGGTCCTACGAGCAGTACTTC.

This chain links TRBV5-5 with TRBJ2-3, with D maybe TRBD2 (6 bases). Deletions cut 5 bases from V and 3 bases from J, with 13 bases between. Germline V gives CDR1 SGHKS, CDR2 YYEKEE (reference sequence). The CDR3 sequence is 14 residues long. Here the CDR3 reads CASRTSPVTDTQYF. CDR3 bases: TGTGCCAGCAGGACTAGTCCAGTGACAGATACGCAGTATTTT.